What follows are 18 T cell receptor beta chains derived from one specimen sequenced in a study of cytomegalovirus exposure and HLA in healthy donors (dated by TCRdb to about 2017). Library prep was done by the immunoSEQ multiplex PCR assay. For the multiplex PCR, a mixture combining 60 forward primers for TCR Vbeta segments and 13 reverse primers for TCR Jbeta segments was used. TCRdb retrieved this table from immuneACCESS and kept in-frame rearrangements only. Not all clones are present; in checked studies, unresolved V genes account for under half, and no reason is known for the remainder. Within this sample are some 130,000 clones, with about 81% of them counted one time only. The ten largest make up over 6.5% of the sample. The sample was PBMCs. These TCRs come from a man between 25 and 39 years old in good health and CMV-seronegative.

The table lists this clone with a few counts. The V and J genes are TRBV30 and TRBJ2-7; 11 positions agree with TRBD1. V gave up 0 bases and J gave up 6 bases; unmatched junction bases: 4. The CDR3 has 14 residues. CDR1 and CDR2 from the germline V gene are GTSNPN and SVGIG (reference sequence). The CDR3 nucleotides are TGTGCCTGGAGTGTAGGACAGGGGGCGCCCGAGCAGTACTTC. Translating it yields CAWSVGQGAPEQYF.

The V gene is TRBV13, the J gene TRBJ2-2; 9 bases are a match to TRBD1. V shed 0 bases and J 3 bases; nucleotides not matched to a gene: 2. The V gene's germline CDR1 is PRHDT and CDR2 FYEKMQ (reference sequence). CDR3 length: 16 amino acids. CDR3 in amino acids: CASSLGQGADTGELFF. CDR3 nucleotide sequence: TGTGCCAGCAGCTTAGGACAGGGGGCAGACACCGGGGAGCTGTTTTTT.

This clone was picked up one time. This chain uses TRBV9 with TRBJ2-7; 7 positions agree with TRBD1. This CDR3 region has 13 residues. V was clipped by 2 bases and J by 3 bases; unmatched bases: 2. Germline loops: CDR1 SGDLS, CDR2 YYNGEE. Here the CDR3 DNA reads TGTGCCAGCAGCGTGGGACAGAGCTACGAGCAGTACTTC. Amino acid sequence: CASSVGQSYEQYF.

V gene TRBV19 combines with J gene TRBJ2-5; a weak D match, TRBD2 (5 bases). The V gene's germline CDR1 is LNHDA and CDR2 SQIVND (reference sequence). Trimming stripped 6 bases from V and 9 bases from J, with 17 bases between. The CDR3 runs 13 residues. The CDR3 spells CASSPDSNKPQYF. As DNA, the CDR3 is TGTGCCAGTAGCCCGGACTCAAATAAACCCCAGTACTTC.

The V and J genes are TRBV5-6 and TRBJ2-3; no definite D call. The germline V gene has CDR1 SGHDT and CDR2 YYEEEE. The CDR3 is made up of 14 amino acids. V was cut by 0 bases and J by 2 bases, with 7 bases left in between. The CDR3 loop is CASSLAVPTDTQYF. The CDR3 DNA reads TGTGCCAGCAGCTTGGCCGTCCCCACAGATACGCAGTATTTT. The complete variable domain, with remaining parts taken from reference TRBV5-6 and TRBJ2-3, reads DAGVTQSPTHLIKTRGQQVTLRCSPKSGHDTVSWYQQALGQGPQFIFQYYEEEERQRGNFPDRFSGHQFPNYSSELNVNALLLGDSALYLCASSLAVPTDTQYFGPGTRLTVL.

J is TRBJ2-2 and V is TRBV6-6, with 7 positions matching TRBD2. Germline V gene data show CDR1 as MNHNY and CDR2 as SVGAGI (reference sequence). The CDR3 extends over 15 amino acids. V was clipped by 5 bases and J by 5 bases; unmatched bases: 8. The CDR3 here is CASSTSGGSTGELFF. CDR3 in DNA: TGTGCCAGCAGTACCTCTGGCGGGAGTACCGGGGAGCTGTTTTTT.

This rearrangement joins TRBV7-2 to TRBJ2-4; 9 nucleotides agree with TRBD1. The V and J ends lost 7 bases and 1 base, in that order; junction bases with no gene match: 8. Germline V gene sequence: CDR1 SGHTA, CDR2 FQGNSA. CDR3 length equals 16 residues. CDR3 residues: CASINRGRRAKNIQYF. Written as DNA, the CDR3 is TGTGCCAGCATCAACAGGGGGCGCCGCGCCAAAAACATTCAGTACTTC.

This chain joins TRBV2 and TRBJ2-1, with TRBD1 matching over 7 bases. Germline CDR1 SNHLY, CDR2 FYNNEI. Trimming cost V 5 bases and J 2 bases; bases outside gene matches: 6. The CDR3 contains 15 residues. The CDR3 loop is CASSLDRSPYNEQFF. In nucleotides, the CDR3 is TGTGCCAGCAGTCTGGACAGGAGCCCCTACAATGAGCAGTTCTTC.

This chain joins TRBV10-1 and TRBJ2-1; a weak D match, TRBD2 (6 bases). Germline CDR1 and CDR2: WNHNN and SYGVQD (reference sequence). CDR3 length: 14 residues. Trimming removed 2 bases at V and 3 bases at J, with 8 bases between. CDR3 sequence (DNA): TGCGCCAGCAGTGAGGTAGCGGACTACAATGAGCAGTTCTTC. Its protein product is CASSEVADYNEQFF.

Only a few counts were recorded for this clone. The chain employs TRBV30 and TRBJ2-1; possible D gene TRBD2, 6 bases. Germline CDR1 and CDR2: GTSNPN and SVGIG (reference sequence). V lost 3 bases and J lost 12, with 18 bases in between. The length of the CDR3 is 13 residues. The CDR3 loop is CAWSASTSGRQFF. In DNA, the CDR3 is TGTGCCTGGAGCGCATCGACATCCGGGAGGCAGTTCTTC.

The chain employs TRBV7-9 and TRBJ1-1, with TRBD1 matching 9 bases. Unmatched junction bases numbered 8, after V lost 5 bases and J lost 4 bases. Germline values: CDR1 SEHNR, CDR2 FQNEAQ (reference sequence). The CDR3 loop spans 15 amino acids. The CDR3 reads CASSAGQGSGTEAFF. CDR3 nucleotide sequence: TGTGCCAGCAGCGCCGGACAGGGGTCGGGCACTGAAGCTTTCTTT.

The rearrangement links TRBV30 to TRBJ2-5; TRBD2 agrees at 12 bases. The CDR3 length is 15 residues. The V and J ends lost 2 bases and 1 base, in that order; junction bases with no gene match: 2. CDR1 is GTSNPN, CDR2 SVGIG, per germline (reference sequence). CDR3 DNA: TGTGCCTGGAGTCAGGGACTAGCGGGCCAAGAGACCCAGTACTTC. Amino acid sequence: CAWSQGLAGQETQYF.

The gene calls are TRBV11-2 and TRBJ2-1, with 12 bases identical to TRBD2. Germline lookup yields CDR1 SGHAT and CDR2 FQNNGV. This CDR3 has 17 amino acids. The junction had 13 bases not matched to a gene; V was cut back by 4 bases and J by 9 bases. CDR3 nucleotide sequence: TGTGCCAGCAGCTCGATGGAGAGACTAGCGGGAGTTGGTGAGCAGTTCTTC. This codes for CASSSMERLAGVGEQFF.

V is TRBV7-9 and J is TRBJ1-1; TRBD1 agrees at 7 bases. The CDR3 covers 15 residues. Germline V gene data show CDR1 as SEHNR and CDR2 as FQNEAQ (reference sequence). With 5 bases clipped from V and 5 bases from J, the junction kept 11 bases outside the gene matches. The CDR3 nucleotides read TGTGCCAGCAGCACCCCTGAGACAGGGTCGACTGAAGCTTTCTTT. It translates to CASSTPETGSTEAFF.

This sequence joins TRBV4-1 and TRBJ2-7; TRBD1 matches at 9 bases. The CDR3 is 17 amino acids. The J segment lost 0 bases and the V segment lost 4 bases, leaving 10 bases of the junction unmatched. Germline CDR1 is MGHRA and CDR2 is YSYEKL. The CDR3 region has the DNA TGCGCCAGCAGCCGTTATGCCGGGACAGGGAGCTCCTACGAGCAGTACTTC. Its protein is CASSRYAGTGSSYEQYF.

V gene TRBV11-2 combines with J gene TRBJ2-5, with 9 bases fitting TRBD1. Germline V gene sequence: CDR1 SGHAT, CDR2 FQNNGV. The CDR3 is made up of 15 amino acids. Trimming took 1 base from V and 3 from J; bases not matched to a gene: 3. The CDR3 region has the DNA TGTGCCAGCAGCTTAGGGAGGACAGGGGAAGAGACCCAGTACTTC. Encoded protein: CASSLGRTGEETQYF. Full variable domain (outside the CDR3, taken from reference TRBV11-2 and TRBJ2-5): EAGVAQSPRYKIIEKRQSVAFWCNPISGHATLYWYQQILGQGPKLLIQFQNNGVVDDSQLPKDRFSAERLKGVDSTLKIQPAKLEDSAVYLCASSLGRTGEETQYFGPGTRLLVL.

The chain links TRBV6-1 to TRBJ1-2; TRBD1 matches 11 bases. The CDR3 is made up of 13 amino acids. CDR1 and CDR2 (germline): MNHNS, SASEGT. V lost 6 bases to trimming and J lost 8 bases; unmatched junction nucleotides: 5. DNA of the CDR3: TGTGCCAGCAGAGGACAGGGGGCGCAGGGCTACACCTTC. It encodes CASRGQGAQGYTF.

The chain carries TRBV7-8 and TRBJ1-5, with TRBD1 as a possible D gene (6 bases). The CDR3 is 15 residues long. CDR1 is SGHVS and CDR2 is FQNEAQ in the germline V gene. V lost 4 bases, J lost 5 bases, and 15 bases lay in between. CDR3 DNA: TGTGCCAGCAGCTCACAGGGTATAGGGTATCAGCCCCAGCATTTT. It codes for CASSSQGIGYQPQHF.